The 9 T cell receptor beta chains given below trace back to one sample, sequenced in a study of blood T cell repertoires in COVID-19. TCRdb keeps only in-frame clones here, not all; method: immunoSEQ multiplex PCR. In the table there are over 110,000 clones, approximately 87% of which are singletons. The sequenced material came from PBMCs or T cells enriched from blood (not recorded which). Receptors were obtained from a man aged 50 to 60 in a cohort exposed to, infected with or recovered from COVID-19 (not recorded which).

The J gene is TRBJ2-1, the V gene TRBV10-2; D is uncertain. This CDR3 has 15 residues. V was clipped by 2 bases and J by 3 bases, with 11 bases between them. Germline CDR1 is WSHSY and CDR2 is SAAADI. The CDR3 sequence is CASSEGVPLYNEQFF. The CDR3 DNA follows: TGCGCCAGCAGTGAGGGAGTCCCCCTCTACAATGAGCAGTTCTTC.

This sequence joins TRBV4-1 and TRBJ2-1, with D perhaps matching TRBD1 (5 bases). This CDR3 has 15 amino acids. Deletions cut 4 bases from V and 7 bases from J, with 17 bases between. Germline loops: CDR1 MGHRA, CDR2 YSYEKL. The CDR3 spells CASSPSIAGKNEQFF. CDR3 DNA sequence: TGCGCCAGCAGCCCTTCCATAGCAGGGAAGAATGAGCAGTTCTTC.

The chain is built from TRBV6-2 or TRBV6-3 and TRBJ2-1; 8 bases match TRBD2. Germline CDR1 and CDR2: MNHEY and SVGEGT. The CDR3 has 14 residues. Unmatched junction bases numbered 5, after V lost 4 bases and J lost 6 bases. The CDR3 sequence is CASSLDAGGNEQFF. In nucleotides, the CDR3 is TGTGCCAGCAGTTTGGACGCGGGGGGCAATGAGCAGTTCTTC.

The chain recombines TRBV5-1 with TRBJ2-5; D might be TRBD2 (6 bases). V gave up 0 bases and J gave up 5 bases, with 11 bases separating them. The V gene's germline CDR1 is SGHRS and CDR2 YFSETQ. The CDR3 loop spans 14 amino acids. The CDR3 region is CASSLVEGEETQYF. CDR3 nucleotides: TGCGCCAGCAGCTTGGTGGAGGGTGAGGAGACCCAGTACTTC.

The CDR3 DNA follows: TGTGCCAGCAGCTTAGTAACAGGGCCGAACACTGAAGCTTTCTTT. The encoded protein is CASSLVTGPNTEAFF. The chain is built from TRBV7-9 and TRBJ1-1; possibly TRBD1 for D (6 bases). Per germline, CDR1 SEHNR and CDR2 FQNEAQ (reference sequence). V was trimmed by 1 base and J by 1 base, leaving 10 bases between them. The CDR3 has 15 residues.

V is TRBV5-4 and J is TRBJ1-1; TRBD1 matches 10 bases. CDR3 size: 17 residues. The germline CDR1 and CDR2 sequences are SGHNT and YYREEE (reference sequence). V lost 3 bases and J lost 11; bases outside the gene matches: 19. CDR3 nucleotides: TGTGCCAGCAGCTCCTCCGGGACAGGGGCCTCGATTGGTGGGGCTTTCTTT. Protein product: CASSSSGTGASIGGAFF.

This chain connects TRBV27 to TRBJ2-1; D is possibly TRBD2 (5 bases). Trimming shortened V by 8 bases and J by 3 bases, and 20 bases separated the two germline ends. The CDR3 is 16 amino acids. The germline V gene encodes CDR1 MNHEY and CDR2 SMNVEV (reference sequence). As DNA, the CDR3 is TGTGCCAGCGGGCGAGGAGGAGCGTTCCGCTACAATGAGCAGTTCTTC. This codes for CASGRGGAFRYNEQFF.

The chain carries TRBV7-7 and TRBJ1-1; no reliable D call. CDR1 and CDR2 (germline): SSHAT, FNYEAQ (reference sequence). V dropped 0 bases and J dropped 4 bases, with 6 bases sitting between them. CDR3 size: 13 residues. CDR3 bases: TGTGCCAGCAGCTTAGCAGCTAGCACTGAAGCTTTCTTT. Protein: CASSLAASTEAFF. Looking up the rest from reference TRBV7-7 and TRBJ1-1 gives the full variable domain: GAGVSQSPRYKVTKRGQDVTLRCDPISSHATLYWYQQALGQGPEFLTYFNYEAQPDKSGLPSDRFSAERPEGSISTLTIQRTEQRDSAMYRCASSLAASTEAFFGQGTRLTVV.

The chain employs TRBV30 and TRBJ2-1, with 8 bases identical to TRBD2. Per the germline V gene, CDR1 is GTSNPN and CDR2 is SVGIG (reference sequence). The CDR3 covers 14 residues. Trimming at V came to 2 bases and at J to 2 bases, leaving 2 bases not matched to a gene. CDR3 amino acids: CAWSLAGTYNEQFF. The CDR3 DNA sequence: TGTGCCTGGAGTCTAGCGGGCACCTACAATGAGCAGTTCTTC.